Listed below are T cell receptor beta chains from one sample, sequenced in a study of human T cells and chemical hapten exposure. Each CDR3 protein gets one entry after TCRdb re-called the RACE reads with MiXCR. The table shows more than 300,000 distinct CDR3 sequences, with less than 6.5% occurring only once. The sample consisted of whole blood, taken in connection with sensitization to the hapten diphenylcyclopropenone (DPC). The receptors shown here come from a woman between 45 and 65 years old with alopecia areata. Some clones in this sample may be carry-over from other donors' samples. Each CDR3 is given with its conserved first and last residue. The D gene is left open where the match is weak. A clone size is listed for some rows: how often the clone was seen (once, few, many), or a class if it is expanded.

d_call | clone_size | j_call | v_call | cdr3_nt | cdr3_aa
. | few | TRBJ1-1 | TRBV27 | TGTGCCAGCAGGAGCCTCATGAACACTGAAGCTTTCTTT | CASRSLMNTEAFF
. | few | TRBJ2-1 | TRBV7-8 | TGTGCCAGCAGCTTAAGCTCGAGCTCCTACAATGAGCAGTTCTTC | CASSLSSSSYNEQFF
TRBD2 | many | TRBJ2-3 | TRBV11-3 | TGTGCCAGCAGCAGAGCGGGAAACACAGATACGCAGTATTTT | CASSRAGNTDTQYF
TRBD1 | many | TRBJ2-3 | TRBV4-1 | TGCGCCAGCAGCCATCGGGACAGGGGCACAGATACGCAGTATTTT | CASSHRDRGTDTQYF
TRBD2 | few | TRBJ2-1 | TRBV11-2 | TGTGCCAGCAGCCTCGGGGCTAGCGGGGACGAGCAGTTCTTC | CASSLGASGDEQFF
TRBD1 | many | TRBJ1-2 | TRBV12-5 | TGTGCTAGTGGGTCCGGACAGGGTTTCTATGGCTACACCTTC | CASGSGQGFYGYTF
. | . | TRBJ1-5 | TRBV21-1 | TGTGCCAGCAGCAAAGAGGGGAGGGGTGAGCAGCCCCAGCATTTT | CASSKEGRGEQPQHF
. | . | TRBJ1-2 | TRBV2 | TGTGCCAGTCCCGGAGGGATACGCGCTAACTATGGCTACACCTTC | CASPGGIRANYGYTF
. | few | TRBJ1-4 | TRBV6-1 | TGTGCCAGCAGTGAAGACGGGGTCGGCAGTGAAAAACTGTTTTTT | CASSEDGVGSEKLFF
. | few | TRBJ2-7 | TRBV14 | TGTGCCAGCAGCCAAGATACCTACGGCGAGCAGTACTTC | CASSQDTYGEQYF
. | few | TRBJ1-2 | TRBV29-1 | TGCAGCGTTGAAGATCTTCGGGGAATCTATGGCTACACCTTC | CSVEDLRGIYGYTF
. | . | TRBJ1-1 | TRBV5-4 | TGTGCCAGCAGCTTGGCCGGAGTGCTGAACACTGAAGCTTTCTTT | CASSLAGVLNTEAFF
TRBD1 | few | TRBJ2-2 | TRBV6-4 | TGTGCCAGCAGTCCGGACAGGGGGCGAGGCGGGGAGCTGTTTTTT | CASSPDRGRGGELFF
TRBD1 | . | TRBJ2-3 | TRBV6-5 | TGTGTCAGCAGTTCGCAGGGGGCAGGGACAGATACGCAGTATTTT | CVSSSQGAGTDTQYF
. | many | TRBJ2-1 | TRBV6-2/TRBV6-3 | TGTGCCAGCACTATAGGTGCCGGGGAGCAGTTCTTC | CASTIGAGEQFF
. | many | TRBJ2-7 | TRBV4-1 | TGCGCCAGCAGCCAAGAACCCGGTTACGAGCAGTACTTC | CASSQEPGYEQYF
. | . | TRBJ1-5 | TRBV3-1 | TGTGCCAGCAGCCAAGACGGGGGGAACGATCAGCCCCAGCATTTT | CASSQDGGNDQPQHF
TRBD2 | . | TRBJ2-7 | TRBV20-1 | TGCAGTGCTAGAGATGGGACTAGCGGGAGGGGAGAGCAGTACTTC | CSARDGTSGRGEQYF
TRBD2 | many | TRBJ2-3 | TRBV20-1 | TGCAGTGCTAGACTCGGTCTAGCGGGACGTACGCAGTATTTT | CSARLGLAGRTQYF
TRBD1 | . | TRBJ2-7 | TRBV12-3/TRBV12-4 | TGTGCCAGCAGTGCCGACAGGGGGGTACCCTACGAGCAGTACTTC | CASSADRGVPYEQYF
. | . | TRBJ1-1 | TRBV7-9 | TGTGCCAGCAGCTTAGGGGCGGTGGGTTGGGCCACTGAAGCTTTCTTT | CASSLGAVGWATEAFF
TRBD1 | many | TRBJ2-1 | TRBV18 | TGTGCCAGCTCACCGTACGGGACAGGGGGCCTTTACAATGAGCAGTTCTTC | CASSPYGTGGLYNEQFF
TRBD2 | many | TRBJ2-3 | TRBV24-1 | TGTGCCACCAGTGATTCCAAACCAGCGGGAGGCACAGATACGCAGTATTTT | CATSDSKPAGGTDTQYF
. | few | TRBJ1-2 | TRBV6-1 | TGTGCCAGCACCCCAGGTAGCTATGGCTACACCTTC | CASTPGSYGYTF
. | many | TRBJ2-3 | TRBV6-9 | TGTGCCAGCAGTTCCCCAAAAGAGACAGATACGCAGTATTTT | CASSSPKETDTQYF
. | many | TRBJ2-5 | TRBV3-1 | TGTGCCAGCAGCCAAGATTCGAAGGGCGAGACCCAGTACTTC | CASSQDSKGETQYF